This TCR beta chain emerged from a study of cytomegalovirus exposure and HLA in healthy donors. Overall study findings and caveats: The number of N-insertions in an Asian-associated ancestry cluster was reportedly below the approximately 700-donor mean in a later analysis. Data from an earlier analysis indicated that most TCR beta V segments were productive either about 87% or about 30% of the time. The classifier reportedly diagnosed cytomegalovirus status with high specificity and sensitivity.

Germline values: CDR1 LGHNA, CDR2 YSLEER. The CDR3 covers 15 residues. V gave up 4 bases and J gave up 7 bases, with 14 bases separating them. The PCR contained 60 Vbeta and 13 Jbeta primers. Clones were read by immunoSEQ multiplex PCR, and TCRdb kept only the in-frame ones, dropping some. The sample includes about 130,000 clones, 81% of them seen just once. This clone was observed a few times. The antigen remains undetermined. The chain employs TRBV4-3 and TRBJ1-6; tentative D call: TRBD1 (6 bases). Material: PBMCs. The clonotype comes from a man younger than 30 in good health and CMV-seronegative. The CDR3 sequence is CASSPLLGGNSPLHF. The CDR3 coding sequence is TGCGCCAGCAGCCCGTTATTAGGGGGAAATTCACCCCTCCACTTT.